The 25 T cell receptor beta chains presented below share a single source sample, sequenced in a study. TCRdb re-called the 5' RACE reads with MiXCR, one entry per CDR3 protein. The sample has roughly 8,100 distinct CDR3 sequences, approximately 52% seen once; the top ten hold around 5%. The sample comprised memory CD4+ T cells sorted from a lymph node. Subset defined: memory CD4+ T cells, CD4+CD45RO+CD25-. Every receptor here comes from a female donor with breast cancer.

J is TRBJ2-1 and V is TRBV20-1; 7 nucleotides align to TRBD1. V trimming: 2 bases; J trimming: 8 bases; junction bases outside the gene matches: 9. Germline V gene sequence: CDR1 DFQATT, CDR2 SNEGSKA (reference sequence). CDR3 length equals 14 residues. The CDR3 sequence is CSARSVGGSDEQFF. The DNA for the CDR3 is TGCAGTGCTAGAAGTGTAGGGGGCTCCGATGAGCAGTTCTTC.

Note on this clonotype: This may come from a read error, since a much larger clone is one base off. The chain recombines TRBV11-3 with TRBJ2-3; 9 bases line up with TRBD2. The CDR3 has 14 residues. Germline loops: CDR1 SGHNT, CDR2 YENEEA. CDR3 sequence: CASSRAGGTDTLYF. CDR3 sequence (DNA): TGTGCCAGCAGCCGAGCGGGGGGCACAGATACGCTGTATTTT.

About this clonotype itself: A read error may be the cause here, since a much bigger clone is one base away. In nucleotides, the CDR3 is TGCAGCGTTGAAGGAGGGGACAGCAACTATGGCTACACCTTC. This sequence encodes CSVEGGDSNYGYTF. The J gene is TRBJ1-2, the V gene TRBV29-1; 7 bases line up with TRBD1. The CDR3 spans 14 residues. Looked up from germline, CDR1 is SQVTM and CDR2 is ANQGSEA. The trim removed 1 base at V and 2 bases at J, leaving 4 bases unmatched. Supplemented by reference TRBV29-1 and TRBJ1-2, the full variable domain reads SAVISQKPSRDICQRGTSLTIQCQVDSQVTMMFWYRQQPGQSLTLIATANQGSEATYESGFVIDKFPISRPNLTFSTLTVSNMSPEDSSIYLCSVEGGDSNYGYTFGSGTRLTVV.

The chain employs TRBV5-1 and TRBJ2-7; the D gene is possibly TRBD2 (6 bases). This CDR3 is built from 14 residues. V was trimmed by 0 bases and J by 4 bases, leaving 11 bases between them. Germline lookup yields CDR1 SGHRS and CDR2 YFSETQ. The CDR3 DNA sequence: TGCGCCAGCAGCTTGGCGGGGGTGGGGTACGAGCAGTACTTC. Protein product: CASSLAGVGYEQYF.

This chain connects TRBV5-6 to TRBJ1-2; no clear D. Trimming took off 2 bases at V and 7 bases at J, with 12 bases between the two ends. CDR1 SGHDT and CDR2 YYEEEE come from the germline V gene. The CDR3 is 13 residues long. The CDR3: CASSLLAPSGYTF. Here the CDR3 DNA reads TGTGCCAGCAGCTTACTGGCGCCGAGTGGCTACACCTTC. The variable domain in full, with the rest retrieved from reference TRBV5-6 and TRBJ1-2, is DAGVTQSPTHLIKTRGQQVTLRCSPKSGHDTVSWYQQALGQGPQFIFQYYEEEERQRGNFPDRFSGHQFPNYSSELNVNALLLGDSALYLCASSLLAPSGYTFGSGTRLTVV.

This clonotype was observed a few times. This chain links TRBV5-1 with TRBJ1-5; D is unclear. The CDR3 is made up of 15 amino acids. Per germline, CDR1 SGHRS and CDR2 YFSETQ. With 5 bases removed from V and 5 bases from J, the gap between germline ends came to 17 bases. CDR3 DNA: TGCGCCAGCAGGAGCAAGGCAGGCTTGGATCAGCCCCAGCATTTT. Translating it yields CASRSKAGLDQPQHF.

This chain uses TRBV7-2 with TRBJ2-5, with D hard to call. V lost 2 bases and J 5 bases, leaving 12 bases between the germline ends. CDR3 length: 14 amino acids. Germline V gene sequence: CDR1 SGHTA, CDR2 FQGNSA. CDR3 loop: CASSLLLGIETQYF. Here the CDR3 DNA reads TGTGCCAGCAGCTTATTGCTGGGGATCGAGACCCAGTACTTC.

As regards this clonotype: The junction and the germline gene differ at one end; a read error may be behind it. The chain recombines TRBV3-1 with TRBJ2-3; D call uncertain. The germline V gene has CDR1 LGHDT and CDR2 YNNKEL (reference sequence). This CDR3 is 12 amino acids long. CDR3 in amino acids: CASSQASLKLDF. The CDR3 DNA is TGTGCCAGCAGCCAAGCCAGCCTTAAGCTCGATTTT.

The chain joins TRBV29-1 to TRBJ1-2, with no clear D. Germline lookup yields CDR1 SQVTM and CDR2 ANQGSEA. Deletions cut 6 bases from V and 3 bases from J, with 11 bases between. The CDR3 is made up of 12 amino acids. Here the CDR3 DNA reads TGCAGCGTGGACGGTCGTGACTATGGCTACACCTTC. Its protein product is CSVDGRDYGYTF.

V and J are TRBV12-3 or TRBV12-4 and TRBJ1-5; tentative D call: TRBD1 (5 bases). This CDR3 has 14 amino acids. V was trimmed by 6 bases and J by 2 bases, leaving 11 bases between them. The CDR3 loop is CASSQGGGNQPQHF. DNA for the CDR3: TGTGCCAGCAGCCAGGGAGGCGGCAATCAGCCCCAGCATTTT.

For this clonotype: This may be a read error, as it is one base from a much larger clone. CDR3 nucleotide sequence: TGTGTCAGCAGTTCAGATAACCAAGAGACCCAGTACTTC. Its translation is CVSSSDNQETQYF. The chain recombines TRBV12-3 or TRBV12-4 with TRBJ2-5, with D unresolved. CDR3 length: 13 residues.

The sample holds one count of this clonotype. A much larger clone lies one base from this, so it may be a read error. Without the conserved terminal phenylalanine or tryptophan, this CDR3 likely stems from a read error. The chain carries TRBV20-1 and TRBJ1-6; TRBD1 is a possible D gene (5 bases). Trimming took off 1 base at V and 10 bases at J, with 20 bases between the two ends. The CDR3 is made up of 16 amino acids. Germline V gene sequence: CDR1 DFQATT, CDR2 SNEGSKA (reference sequence). The CDR3 loop is CSARGTSPGLKSPLHL. The DNA of the CDR3 is TGCAGTGCTAGAGGGACATCGCCAGGTTTGAAGTCACCCCTCCACCTT.

Concerning this clonotype itself: Being one base from a much bigger clone, this may be a read error. The chain uses TRBV20-1 and TRBJ2-1, with TRBD2 as a possible D gene (6 bases). The CDR3 has 17 residues. The germline V gene has CDR1 DFQATT and CDR2 SNEGSKA (reference sequence). The germline V and J ends were trimmed by 3 bases and 3 bases, with 21 bases remaining between them. CDR3 in DNA: TGCAGTGCTAGTCACGGGAGAGGGAGCTTTCTCTACAATGAGCAGTTCTTC. Amino acid sequence: CSASHGRGSFLYNEQFF.

The rearrangement uses TRBV6-2 or TRBV6-3 and TRBJ2-7, with D possibly being TRBD1 (6 bases). The CDR3 extends over 13 amino acids. Between the trimmed V and J ends, which lost 4 bases and 1 base, there was a span of 8 bases. Germline V gene lookup returns CDR1 MNHEY and CDR2 SVGEGT. The CDR3 region is CASSSGVSYEQYV. The CDR3 DNA reads as TGTGCCAGCAGTTCAGGGGTTTCCTACGAGCAGTACGTC.

This clonotype was observed a handful of times. The chain has TRBV6-2 or TRBV6-3 and TRBJ2-2; D gene unclear. V dropped 9 bases and J dropped 2 bases, with 7 bases sitting between them. CDR1 and CDR2 from the germline V gene are MNHEY and SVGEGT. The CDR3 consists of 12 residues. The CDR3 coding sequence is TGTGCCAGTGAACTAAACACCGGGGAGCTGTTTTTT. Protein: CASELNTGELFF.

The V gene is TRBV6-5, the J gene TRBJ2-3; 8 nucleotides line up with TRBD1. Germline V gene data show CDR1 as MNHEY and CDR2 as SVGAGI. CDR3 length: 16 amino acids. With 6 bases clipped from V and 1 base from J, the junction kept 9 bases outside the gene matches. The chain's CDR3 is CASSYEPTGGTDTQYF. CDR3 DNA: TGTGCCAGCAGCTATGAACCGACAGGGGGCACAGATACGCAGTATTTT.

The chain combines TRBV6-5 with TRBJ2-1, with 14 bases identical to TRBD2. There are 17 residues in the CDR3. Germline V gene sequence: CDR1 MNHEY, CDR2 SVGAGI. Trimming removed 11 bases from V and 0 bases from J; junction bases left unmatched: 9. The CDR3 spells CAGTPTSGRVSYNEQFF. The CDR3 DNA is TGTGCCGGCACTCCGACTAGCGGGAGGGTCTCCTACAATGAGCAGTTCTTC.

As concerns this clonotype: At one of its ends the junction is not consistent with the germline gene, which may arise from a read error. V gene TRBV7-7 combines with J gene TRBJ1-1; 7 positions agree with TRBD1. CDR3 length: 14 residues. Germline CDR1 is SSHAT and CDR2 is FNYEAQ (reference sequence). CDR3 coding DNA: TGTGCTAGCAGATTCACAGGGGTGGACACTGAAGCTTTCTTT. Protein product: CASRFTGVDTEAFF.

This clonotype came up a few times. The chain has TRBV20-1 and TRBJ2-7; 11 bases agree with TRBD2. CDR1 and CDR2 from the germline V gene are DFQATT and SNEGSKA (reference sequence). The CDR3 is 16 amino acids. V shed 6 bases and J 0 bases; nucleotides not matched to a gene: 10. In DNA form, the CDR3 reads TGCAGTGCGGATGGGACTAGCGGTTTAAGCTCCTACGAGCAGTACTTC. Translating gives CSADGTSGLSSYEQYF.

The V call is TRBV6-5, the J call TRBJ1-2; 8 bases agree with TRBD1. The J segment lost 6 bases and the V segment lost 5 bases, leaving 5 bases of the junction unmatched. The CDR3 spans 13 residues. Germline V gene lookup returns CDR1 MNHEY and CDR2 SVGAGI. The CDR3 loop reads CASSPGGDHGYTF. Written as DNA, the CDR3 is TGTGCCAGCAGTCCAGGGGGCGACCATGGCTACACCTTC.

This clonotype was found a few times. The chain employs TRBV29-1 and TRBJ1-1, with 8 bases aligning to TRBD1. Per the germline V gene, CDR1 is SQVTM and CDR2 is ANQGSEA. The CDR3 consists of 13 residues. Trimming took 4 bases from V and 5 from J; bases not matched to a gene: 6. CDR3 region: CSVVRDRGTEAFF. CDR3 nucleotide sequence: TGCAGCGTTGTTCGCGACAGGGGAACTGAAGCTTTCTTT.

Details on this clonotype: A much larger clone differs from this one at a single base, so this may be a read error. V and J are TRBV7-6 and TRBJ1-4; D is uncertain. CDR3 size: 13 residues. The germline V gene encodes CDR1 SGHVS and CDR2 FNYEAQ. Trimming cost V 7 bases and J 3 bases, with 9 bases left between them. For the CDR3, the DNA is TGTGCCAGCAACAGCGCAGCTAATGAAAAACTGTTTTTT. Protein: CASNSAANEKLFF.

Regarding this clonotype: One junction end does not reproduce the germline sequence, and a read error may be involved. This chain connects TRBV20-1 to TRBJ2-3, with D perhaps matching TRBD1 or TRBD2 (5 bases each). CDR1 DFQATT and CDR2 SNEGSKA come from the germline V gene (reference sequence). The CDR3 is 13 amino acids. CDR3 amino acids: CSARGVLTDTQYF. DNA of the CDR3: TGTAGTGCTAGAGGGGTTTTGACAGATACGCAGTATTTT.

This clonotype was observed a handful of times. The chain combines TRBV2 with TRBJ2-1; TRBD1 is a possible D gene (6 bases). Trimming removed 5 bases from V and 3 bases from J, with 14 bases in between. Germline values: CDR1 SNHLY, CDR2 FYNNEI. The CDR3 has 15 amino acids. The DNA for the CDR3 is TGTGCCAGCAGTCCTCCAGGGGTTGTCTACAATGAGCAGTTCTTC. It is translated as CASSPPGVVYNEQFF.

This chain links TRBV7-3 with TRBJ1-6, with D possibly TRBD1 on 6 matching bases. Between the trimmed V and J ends, which lost 2 bases and 8 bases, there was a span of 13 bases. Germline CDR1 SGHTA, CDR2 FQGTGA. The CDR3 consists of 15 residues. For the CDR3, the DNA is TGTGCCAGCAGCTTAGGACAGCGGGGGGATTCACCCCTCCACTTT. Its protein product is CASSLGQRGDSPLHF.